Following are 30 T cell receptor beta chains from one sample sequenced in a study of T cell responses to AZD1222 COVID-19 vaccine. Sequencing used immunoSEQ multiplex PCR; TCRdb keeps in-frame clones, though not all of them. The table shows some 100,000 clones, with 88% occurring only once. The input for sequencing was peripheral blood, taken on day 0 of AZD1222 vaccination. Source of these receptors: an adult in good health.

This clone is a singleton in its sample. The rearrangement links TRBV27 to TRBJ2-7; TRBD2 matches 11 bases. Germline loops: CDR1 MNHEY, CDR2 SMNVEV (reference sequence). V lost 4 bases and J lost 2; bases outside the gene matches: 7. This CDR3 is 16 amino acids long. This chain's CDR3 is CASSSLVAGGPYEQYF. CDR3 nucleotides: TGTGCCAGCAGTTCGCTTGTAGCGGGAGGGCCCTACGAGCAGTACTTC.

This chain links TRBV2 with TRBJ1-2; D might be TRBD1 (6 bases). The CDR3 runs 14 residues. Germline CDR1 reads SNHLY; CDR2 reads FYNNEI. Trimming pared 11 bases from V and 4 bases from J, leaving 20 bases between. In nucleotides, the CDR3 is TGTGCCTTCCAACGGGGCAGGGGTAGCTATGGCTACACCTTC. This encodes CAFQRGRGSYGYTF.

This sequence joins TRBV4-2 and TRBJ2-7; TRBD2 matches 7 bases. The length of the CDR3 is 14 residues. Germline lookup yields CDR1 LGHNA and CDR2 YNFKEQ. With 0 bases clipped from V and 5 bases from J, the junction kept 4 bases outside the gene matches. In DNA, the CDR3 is TGTGCCAGCAGCCAAGATACTAGCGTCAACGAGCAGTACTTC. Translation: CASSQDTSVNEQYF.

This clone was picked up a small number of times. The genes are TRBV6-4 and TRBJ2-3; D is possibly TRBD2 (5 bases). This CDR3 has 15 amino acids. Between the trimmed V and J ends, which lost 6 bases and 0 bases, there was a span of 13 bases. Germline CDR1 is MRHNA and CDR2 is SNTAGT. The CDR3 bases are TGTGCCAGCAGCCGGACTCCCGAGAGCACAGATACGCAGTATTTT. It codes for CASSRTPESTDTQYF.

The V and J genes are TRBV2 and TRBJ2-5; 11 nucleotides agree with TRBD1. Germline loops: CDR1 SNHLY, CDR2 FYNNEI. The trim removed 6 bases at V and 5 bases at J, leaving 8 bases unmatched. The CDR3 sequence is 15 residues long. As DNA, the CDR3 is TGTGCCAGCAGCGGCGAGGGACAGGGGGGGGAGACCCAGTACTTC. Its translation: CASSGEGQGGETQYF.

CDR3 in amino acids: CASSLRQQEAFF. The CDR3 DNA is TGTGCCAGCAGCTTACGACAGCAAGAAGCTTTCTTT. This chain uses TRBV11-2 with TRBJ1-1; the D gene is possibly TRBD1 (5 bases). This CDR3 comprises 12 residues. Trimming stripped 2 bases from V and 8 bases from J, with 9 bases between. Germline V gene lookup returns CDR1 SGHAT and CDR2 FQNNGV.

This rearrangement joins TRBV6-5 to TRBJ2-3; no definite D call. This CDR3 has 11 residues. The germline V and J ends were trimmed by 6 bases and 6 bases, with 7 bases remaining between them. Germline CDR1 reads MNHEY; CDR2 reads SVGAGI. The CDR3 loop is CASRESDTQYF. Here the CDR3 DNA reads TGTGCCAGCAGGGAGTCGGATACGCAGTATTTT.

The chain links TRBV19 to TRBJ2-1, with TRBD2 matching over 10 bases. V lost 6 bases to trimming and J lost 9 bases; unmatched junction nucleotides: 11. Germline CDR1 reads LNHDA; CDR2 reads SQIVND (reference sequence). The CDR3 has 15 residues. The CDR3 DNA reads TGTGCCAGTAGGACACTAGCGGGAAATCTTGTTGAGCAGTTCTTC. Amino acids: CASRTLAGNLVEQFF.

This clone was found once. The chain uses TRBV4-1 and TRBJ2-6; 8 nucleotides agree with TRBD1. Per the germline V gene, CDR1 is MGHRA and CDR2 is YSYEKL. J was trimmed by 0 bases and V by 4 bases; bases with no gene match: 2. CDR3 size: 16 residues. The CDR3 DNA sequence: TGCGCCAGCAGCCGGGGACAGGTCTCTGGGGCCAACGTCCTGACTTTC. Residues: CASSRGQVSGANVLTF.

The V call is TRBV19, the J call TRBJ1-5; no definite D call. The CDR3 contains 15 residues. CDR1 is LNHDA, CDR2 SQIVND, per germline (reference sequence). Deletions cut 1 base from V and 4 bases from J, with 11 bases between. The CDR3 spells CASSIGRALNQPQHF. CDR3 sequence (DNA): TGTGCCAGTAGTATAGGAAGGGCACTAAATCAGCCCCAGCATTTT.

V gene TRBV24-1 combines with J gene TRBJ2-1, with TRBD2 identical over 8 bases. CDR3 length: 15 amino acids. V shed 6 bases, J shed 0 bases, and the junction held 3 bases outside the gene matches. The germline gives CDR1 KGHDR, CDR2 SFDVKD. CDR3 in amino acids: CATSSGGISYNEQFF. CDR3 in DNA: TGTGCCACCAGTAGCGGGGGAATCTCCTACAATGAGCAGTTCTTC.

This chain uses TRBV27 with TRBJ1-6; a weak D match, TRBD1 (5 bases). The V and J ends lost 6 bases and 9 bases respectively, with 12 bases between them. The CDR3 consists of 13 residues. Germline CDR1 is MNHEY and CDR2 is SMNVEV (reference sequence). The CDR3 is CASRRQGISPLHF. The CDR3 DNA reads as TGTGCCAGCAGGCGTCAGGGAATTTCACCCCTCCACTTT.

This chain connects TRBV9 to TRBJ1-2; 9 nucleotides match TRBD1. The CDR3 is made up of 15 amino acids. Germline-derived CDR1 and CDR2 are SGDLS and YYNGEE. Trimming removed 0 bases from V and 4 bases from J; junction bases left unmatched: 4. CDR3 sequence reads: CASSVGGTGSYGYTF. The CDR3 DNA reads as TGTGCCAGCAGCGTAGGAGGGACAGGGAGCTATGGCTACACCTTC.

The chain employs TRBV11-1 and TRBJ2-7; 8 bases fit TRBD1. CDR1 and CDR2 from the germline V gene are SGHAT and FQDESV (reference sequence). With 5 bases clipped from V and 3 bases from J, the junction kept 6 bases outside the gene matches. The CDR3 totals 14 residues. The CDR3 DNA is TGTGCCAGCAGCCCTTGGACAGGGAACTACGAGCAGTACTTC. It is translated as CASSPWTGNYEQYF. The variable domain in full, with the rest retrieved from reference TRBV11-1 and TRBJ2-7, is EAEVAQSPRYKITEKSQAVAFWCDPISGHATLYWYRQILGQGPELLVQFQDESVVDDSQLPKDRFSAERLKGVDSTLKIQPAELGDSAMYLCASSPWTGNYEQYFGPGTRLTVT.

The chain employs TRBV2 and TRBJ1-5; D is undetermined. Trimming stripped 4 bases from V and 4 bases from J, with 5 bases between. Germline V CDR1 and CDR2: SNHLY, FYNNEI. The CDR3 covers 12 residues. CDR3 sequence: CASSVMNQPQHF. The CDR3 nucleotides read TGTGCCAGCAGTGTAATGAATCAGCCCCAGCATTTT.

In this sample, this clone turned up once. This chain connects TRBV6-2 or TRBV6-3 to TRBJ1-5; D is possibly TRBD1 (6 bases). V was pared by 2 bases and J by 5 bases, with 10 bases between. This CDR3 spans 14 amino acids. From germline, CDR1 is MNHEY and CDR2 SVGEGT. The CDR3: CASSYPDRYQPQHF. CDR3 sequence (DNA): TGTGCCAGCAGTTACCCCGACAGGTATCAGCCCCAGCATTTT.

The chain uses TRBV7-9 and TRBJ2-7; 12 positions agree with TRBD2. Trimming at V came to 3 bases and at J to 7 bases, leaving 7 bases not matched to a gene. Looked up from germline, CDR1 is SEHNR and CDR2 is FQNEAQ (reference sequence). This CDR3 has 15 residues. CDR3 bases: TGTGCCAGCAGCTTCCTAGCGGGAGGGCCAGGAGAGCAGTACTTC. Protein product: CASSFLAGGPGEQYF.

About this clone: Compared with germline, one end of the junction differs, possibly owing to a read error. The DNA for the CDR3 is TGTGCCAGCCGTTTCTCGGATGCTGAAGCTTTCTTT. Its translation: CASRFSDAEAFF. V usage is TRBV12-3 or TRBV12-4 and J usage is TRBJ1-1; D is unclear. The CDR3 runs to 12 residues.

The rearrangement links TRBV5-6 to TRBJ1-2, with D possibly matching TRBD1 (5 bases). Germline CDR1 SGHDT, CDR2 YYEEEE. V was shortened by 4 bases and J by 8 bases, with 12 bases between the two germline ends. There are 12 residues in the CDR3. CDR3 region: CASSQYPGGYTF. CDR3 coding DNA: TGTGCCAGCAGCCAATATCCAGGGGGCTACACCTTC.

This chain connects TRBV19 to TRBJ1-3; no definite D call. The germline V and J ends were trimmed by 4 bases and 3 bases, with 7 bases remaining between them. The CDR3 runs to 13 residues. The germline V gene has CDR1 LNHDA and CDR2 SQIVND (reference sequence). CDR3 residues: CASSTTSGNTIYF. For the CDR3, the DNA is TGTGCCAGTAGTACAACCAGTGGAAACACCATATATTTT.

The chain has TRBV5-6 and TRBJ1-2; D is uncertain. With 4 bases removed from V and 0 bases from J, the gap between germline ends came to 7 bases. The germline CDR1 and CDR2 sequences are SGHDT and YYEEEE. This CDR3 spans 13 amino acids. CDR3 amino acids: CASSGVSNYGYTF. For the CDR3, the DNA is TGTGCCAGCAGCGGGGTGTCTAACTATGGCTACACCTTC. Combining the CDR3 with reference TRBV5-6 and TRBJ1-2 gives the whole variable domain DAGVTQSPTHLIKTRGQQVTLRCSPKSGHDTVSWYQQALGQGPQFIFQYYEEEERQRGNFPDRFSGHQFPNYSSELNVNALLLGDSALYLCASSGVSNYGYTFGSGTRLTVV.

The CDR3 coding sequence is TGTGCCAGCAGTGAACGCAGGGATCAGCCCCAGCATTTT. Amino acids: CASSERRDQPQHF. The chain recombines TRBV2 with TRBJ1-5, with a weak D call TRBD1 (5 bases). The ends were cut back, 2 bases at V and 5 bases at J, with 7 bases in the middle. CDR1 is SNHLY and CDR2 is FYNNEI in the germline V gene. CDR3 length: 13 residues.

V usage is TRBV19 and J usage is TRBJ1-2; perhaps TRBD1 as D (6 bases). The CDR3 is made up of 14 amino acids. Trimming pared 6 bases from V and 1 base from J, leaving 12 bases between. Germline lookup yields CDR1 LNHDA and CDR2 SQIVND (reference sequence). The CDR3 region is CASRRDTDNYGYTF. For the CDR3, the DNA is TGTGCCAGTAGACGGGACACCGATAACTATGGCTACACCTTC.

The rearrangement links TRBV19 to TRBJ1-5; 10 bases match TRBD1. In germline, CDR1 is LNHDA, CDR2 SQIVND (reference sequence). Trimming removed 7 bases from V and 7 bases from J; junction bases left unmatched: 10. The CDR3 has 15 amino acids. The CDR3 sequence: CASKSRGTGEQPQHF. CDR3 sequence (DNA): TGTGCCAGTAAATCCCGGGGGACAGGGGAACAGCCCCAGCATTTT.

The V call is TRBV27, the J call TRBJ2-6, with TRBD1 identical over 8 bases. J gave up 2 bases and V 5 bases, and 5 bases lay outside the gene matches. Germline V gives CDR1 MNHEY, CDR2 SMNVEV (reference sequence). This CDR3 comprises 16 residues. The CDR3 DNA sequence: TGTGCCAGCAGTCCCGAACAGGGGGCTGGGGCCAACGTCCTGACTTTC. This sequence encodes CASSPEQGAGANVLTF. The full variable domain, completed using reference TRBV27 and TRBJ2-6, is EAQVTQNPRYLITVTGKKLTVTCSQNMNHEYMSWYRQDPGLGLRQIYYSMNVEVTDKGDVPEGYKVSRKEKRNFPLILESPSPNQTSLYFCASSPEQGAGANVLTFGAGSRLTVL.

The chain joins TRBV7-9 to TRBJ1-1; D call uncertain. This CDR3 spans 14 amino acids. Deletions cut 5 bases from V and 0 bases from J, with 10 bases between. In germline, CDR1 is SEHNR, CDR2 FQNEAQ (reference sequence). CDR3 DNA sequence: TGTGCCAGCAGCCCCTTCGGGGTGAACACTGAAGCTTTCTTT. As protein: CASSPFGVNTEAFF.

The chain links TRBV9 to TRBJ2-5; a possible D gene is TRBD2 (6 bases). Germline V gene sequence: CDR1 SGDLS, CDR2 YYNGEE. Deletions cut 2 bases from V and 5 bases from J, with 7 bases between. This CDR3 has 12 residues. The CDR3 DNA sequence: TGTGCCAGCAGCGTGGAGGGGGAGACCCAGTACTTC. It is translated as CASSVEGETQYF.

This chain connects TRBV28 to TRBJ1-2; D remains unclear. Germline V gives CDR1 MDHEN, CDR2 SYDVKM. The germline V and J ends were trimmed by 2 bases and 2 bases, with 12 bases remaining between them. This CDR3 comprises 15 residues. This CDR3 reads CASSLIGGLNYGYTF. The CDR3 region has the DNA TGTGCCAGCAGTTTAATCGGAGGATTAAACTATGGCTACACCTTC.

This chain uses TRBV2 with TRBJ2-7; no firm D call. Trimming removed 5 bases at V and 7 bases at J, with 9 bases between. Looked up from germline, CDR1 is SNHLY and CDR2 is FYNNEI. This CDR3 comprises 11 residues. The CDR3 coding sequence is TGTGCCAGCAGTTACGATCAAGAGCAGTACTTC. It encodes CASSYDQEQYF.

Here the CDR3 reads CASSQSRDRDEKLFF. The CDR3 nucleotides are TGTGCCAGCAGCCAGAGTCGGGACAGGGACGAAAAACTGTTTTTT. The rearrangement joins TRBV4-2 to TRBJ1-4; 9 nucleotides match TRBD1. Germline CDR1 reads LGHNA; CDR2 reads YNFKEQ. CDR3 length: 15 residues. J gave up 8 bases and V 3 bases, and 7 bases lay outside the gene matches.